The clone carrying this TCR beta chain was observed a handful of times. This sample is drawn from a study of TIL therapy for anti-PD-1-resistant metastatic lung cancer. Time point reported: pre-treatment sample, taken before nivolumab and TIL therapy. The tumor samples were excised metastases, mostly pleural nodules or supraclavicular lymph nodes. Trimming took off 0 bases at V and 6 bases at J, with 11 bases between the two ends. Germline values: CDR1 MNHEY, CDR2 SVGAGI. The CDR3 has 15 residues. This was the immunoSEQ v3 assay. The repertoire was sequenced with immunoSEQ multiplex PCR; TCRdb's copy has only in-frame clones and lacks some. The sample holds more than 25,000 clones; approximately 77% are singletons and the top ten take approximately 7%.

The sample in question was tumor tissue, obtained at baseline. The rearrangement joins TRBV6-5 to TRBJ1-4, with D tentatively TRBD1 (5 bases). This clonotype was sampled from a person aged 25 to 85 with non-small cell lung cancer. CDR3 loop: CASSYSGDYHEKLFF. The CDR3 region has the DNA TGTGCCAGCAGTTACTCAGGGGATTACCATGAAAAACTGTTTTTT.